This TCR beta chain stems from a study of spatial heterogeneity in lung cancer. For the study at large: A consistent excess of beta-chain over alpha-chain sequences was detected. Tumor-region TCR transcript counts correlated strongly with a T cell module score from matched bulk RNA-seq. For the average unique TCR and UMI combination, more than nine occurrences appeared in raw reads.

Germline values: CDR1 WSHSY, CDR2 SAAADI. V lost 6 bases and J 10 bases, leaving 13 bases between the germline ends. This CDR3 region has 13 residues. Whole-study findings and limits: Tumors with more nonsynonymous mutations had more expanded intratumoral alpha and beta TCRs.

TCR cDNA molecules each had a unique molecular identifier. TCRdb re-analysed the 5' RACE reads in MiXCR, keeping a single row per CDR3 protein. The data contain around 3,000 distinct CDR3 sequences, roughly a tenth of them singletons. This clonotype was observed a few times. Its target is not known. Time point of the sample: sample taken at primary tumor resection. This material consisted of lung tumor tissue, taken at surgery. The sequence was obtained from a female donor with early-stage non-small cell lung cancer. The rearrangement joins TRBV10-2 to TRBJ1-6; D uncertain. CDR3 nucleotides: TGCGCCAGCAGGGAAGGGTCGCGGTCACCCCTCCACTTT. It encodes CASREGSRSPLHF.